Presented here are 21 T cell receptor beta chains from one specimen sequenced in a study of blood T cell repertoires in COVID-19. Assay used: immunoSEQ multiplex PCR; TCRdb lists only in-frame clones, some missing. The table records around 190,000 clones, more than 60% of them present only once. Sequenced input: peripheral blood. These receptors came from a woman aged 45-60 years with acute or convalescent COVID-19.

The chain links TRBV11-2 to TRBJ2-7, with 7 bases that match TRBD2. Germline V gene lookup returns CDR1 SGHAT and CDR2 FQNNGV. V dropped 5 bases and J dropped 0; count of bases not matched to a gene: 13. CDR3 length: 17 amino acids. CDR3 DNA: TGTGCCAGCAGCCGAACGGGAGGCAGTTCAAGCTCCTACGAGCAGTACTTC. This encodes CASSRTGGSSSSYEQYF.

The genes are TRBV2 and TRBJ2-7; 7 bases fit TRBD1. The ends lost 8 bases at V and 2 bases at J; junction bases unmatched: 12. The CDR3 sequence is 15 residues long. The V gene's germline CDR1 is SNHLY and CDR2 FYNNEI. As DNA, the CDR3 is TGTGCCAGCCTAGACGCTCCTCAGGGGGCCTACGAGCAGTACTTC. Its protein product is CASLDAPQGAYEQYF. The whole variable domain, remainder taken from reference TRBV2 and TRBJ2-7, is EPEVTQTPSHQVTQMGQEVILRCVPISNHLYFYWYRQILGQKVEFLVSFYNNEISEKSEIFDDQFSVERPDGSNFTLKIRSTKLEDSAMYFCASLDAPQGAYEQYFGPGTRLTVT.

The chain has TRBV28 and TRBJ2-7, with 7 bases matching TRBD1. Looked up from germline, CDR1 is MDHEN and CDR2 is SYDVKM. With V trimmed by 8 bases and J by 4 bases, 11 bases remained unmatched. This CDR3 contains 14 residues. CDR3 loop: CASSARGQPYEQYF. The CDR3 coding sequence is TGTGCCAGCTCCGCGAGGGGACAGCCTTACGAGCAGTACTTC. The entire variable domain, with the rest obtained from reference TRBV28 and TRBJ2-7, is as follows: DVKVTQSSRYLVKRTGEKVFLECVQDMDHENMFWYRQDPGLGLRLIYFSYDVKMKEKGDIPEGYSVSREKKERFSLILESASTNQTSMYLCASSARGQPYEQYFGPGTRLTVT.

This clone was recorded a few times. The J gene is TRBJ1-1, the V gene TRBV3-1 (or the pseudogene TRBV3-2), with 7 bases fitting TRBD1. The CDR3 covers 16 residues. Losses at the gene ends were 4 bases for V and 5 bases for J; bases not matched to a gene: 13. Germline V gene sequence: CDR1 LGHDT, CDR2 YNNKEL (reference sequence). DNA for the CDR3: TGTGCCAGCAGCCTCAGGGGCCGACAGGGAGGAACTGAAGCTTTCTTT. Translating it yields CASSLRGRQGGTEAFF.

The chain has TRBV28 and TRBJ2-7, with TRBD2 matching over 7 bases. V trimming: 3 bases; J trimming: 3 bases; junction bases outside the gene matches: 8. In germline, CDR1 is MDHEN, CDR2 SYDVKM. The CDR3 consists of 15 residues. Here the CDR3 reads CASSLGGVADYEQYF. The CDR3 nucleotides are TGTGCCAGCAGTTTGGGAGGGGTCGCAGACTACGAGCAGTACTTC.

In DNA, the CDR3 is TGTGCCACCAGATTAGCGGGAGGCCTAGATACGCAGTATTTT. Residues: CATRLAGGLDTQYF. This chain links TRBV28 with TRBJ2-3, with 10 bases that match TRBD2. The CDR3 extends over 14 amino acids. Germline values: CDR1 MDHEN, CDR2 SYDVKM. With 10 bases clipped from V and 5 bases from J, the junction kept 9 bases outside the gene matches.

The genes are TRBV11-2 and TRBJ2-7; TRBD1 matches 7 bases. V shed 0 bases and J 4 bases; nucleotides not matched to a gene: 3. Per germline, CDR1 SGHAT and CDR2 FQNNGV. The CDR3 is 14 residues long. The CDR3 DNA sequence: TGTGCCAGCAGCTTAGAGACAGGGAAGTACGAGCAGTACTTC. Translated, it gives CASSLETGKYEQYF.

This clone was seen just once. The DNA for the CDR3 is TGTGCCACCAGCAGACTATCCCCGGGACTAGCGGCAGATACGCAGTATTTT. The encoded protein is CATSRLSPGLAADTQYF. The chain couples TRBV15 to TRBJ2-3; TRBD2 agrees at 11 bases. V trimming: 2 bases; J trimming: 4 bases; junction bases outside the gene matches: 8. This CDR3 region has 17 residues. CDR1 is LNHNV and CDR2 is YYDKDF in the germline V gene (reference sequence).

This rearrangement joins TRBV2 to TRBJ2-1; tentative D call: TRBD2 (6 bases). There are 15 residues in the CDR3. V lost 2 bases, J lost 6 bases, and 14 bases lay in between. Germline CDR1 and CDR2: SNHLY and FYNNEI. In DNA form, the CDR3 reads TGTGCCAGCAGTGAATTACGGGGGAAAGGCAATGAGCAGTTCTTC. Its protein is CASSELRGKGNEQFF.

The rearrangement uses TRBV7-9 and TRBJ2-7; D remains ambiguous. CDR1 is SEHNR and CDR2 is FQNEAQ in the germline V gene (reference sequence). CDR3 length equals 14 residues. V lost 8 bases and J 3 bases, leaving 17 bases between the germline ends. The CDR3 reads CASSFSPVYYEQYF. CDR3 DNA sequence: TGTGCCAGCTCTTTTAGCCCCGTCTACTACGAGCAGTACTTC.

This clone was counted a single time. The chain links TRBV21-1 to TRBJ1-6; the D call of TRBD1 is as the table states it, not checked on the DNA. TRBV21-1 is deemed a pseudogene. The CDR3 is 16 amino acids. The CDR3 region is CASSADRGSYNSPLHF. The CDR3 DNA reads as TGTGCCAGCAGCGCGGACAGGGGCTCCTATAATTCACCCCTCCACTTT.

This clone was detected only once. This rearrangement joins TRBV7-8 to TRBJ2-2; 8 nucleotides agree with TRBD2. With V trimmed by 5 bases and J by 7 bases, 15 bases remained unmatched. CDR3 length: 17 residues. Germline-derived CDR1 and CDR2 are SGHVS and FQNEAQ. The CDR3: CASSPLAGPGQGGELFF. The CDR3 DNA reads TGTGCCAGCAGCCCCCTAGCGGGCCCCGGGCAGGGCGGGGAGCTGTTTTTT.

This clone showed up just once. V gene TRBV20-1 combines with J gene TRBJ1-2; D ambiguous. The CDR3 consists of 11 residues. Germline CDR1 reads DFQATT; CDR2 reads SNEGSKA (reference sequence). V lost 4 bases, J lost 8 bases, and 11 bases lay in between. The DNA for the CDR3 is TGCAGTGCTAATGTGGCAGTAGGCTACACCTTC. It is translated as CSANVAVGYTF.

The chain links TRBV18 to TRBJ2-7; D is possibly TRBD1 (6 bases). Germline V gene lookup returns CDR1 KGHSH and CDR2 LQKENI. V was pared by 3 bases and J by 6 bases, with 9 bases between. The CDR3 length is 12 residues. In nucleotides, the CDR3 is TGTGCCAGCTCACCCCAAGGGGGCGAGCAGTACTTC. The encoded protein is CASSPQGGEQYF.

The genes are TRBV13 and TRBJ2-2; D is undetermined. Germline CDR1 is PRHDT and CDR2 is FYEKMQ (reference sequence). This CDR3 is 13 amino acids long. The V and J ends lost 0 bases and 6 bases respectively, with 5 bases between them. The CDR3 reads CASSLGGAGELFF. The CDR3, as DNA: TGTGCCAGCAGCTTAGGCGGAGCCGGGGAGCTGTTTTTT.

In nucleotides, the CDR3 is TGCGCCATCCAACCGGGACTTAATCAGCCCCAGCATTTT. It specifies CAIQPGLNQPQHF. The chain couples TRBV10-1 to TRBJ1-5, with D possibly TRBD1 on 5 matching bases. The CDR3 loop spans 13 amino acids. Trimming pared 10 bases from V and 4 bases from J, leaving 14 bases between. Per germline, CDR1 WNHNN and CDR2 SYGVQD (reference sequence).

This chain links TRBV20-1 with TRBJ1-5, with 9 bases lining up with TRBD1. CDR1 and CDR2 from the germline V gene are DFQATT and SNEGSKA (reference sequence). J lost 2 bases, V lost 3 bases, and 14 bases had no gene match. The CDR3 totals 18 residues. CDR3 sequence: CSASWSGQGIEGNQPQHF. Written as DNA, the CDR3 is TGCAGTGCTAGTTGGTCGGGACAGGGTATCGAGGGCAATCAGCCCCAGCATTTT.

This chain joins TRBV6-5 and TRBJ2-3, with TRBD1 matching over 7 bases. Trimming cost V 6 bases and J 11 bases; bases outside gene matches: 14. The CDR3 runs to 14 residues. Per the germline V gene, CDR1 is MNHEY and CDR2 is SVGAGI. In nucleotides, the CDR3 is TGTGCCAGCAGGAACGGGACAGTCTCCAGAAAGCAGTATTTT. The encoded protein is CASRNGTVSRKQYF.

This chain connects TRBV9 to TRBJ1-3; D remains ambiguous. The V end was cut by 3 bases, the J end by 0 bases, with 4 bases between. This CDR3 has 13 amino acids. Germline CDR1 is SGDLS and CDR2 is YYNGEE. The CDR3 region is CASSDTSGNTIYF. The DNA for the CDR3 is TGTGCCAGCAGCGACACCTCTGGAAACACCATATATTTT.

This rearrangement joins TRBV7-8 to TRBJ2-1, with 12 nucleotides matching TRBD2. Germline V gene data show CDR1 as SGHVS and CDR2 as FQNEAQ. The CDR3 runs 16 residues. V shed 10 bases, J shed 4 bases, and the junction held 11 bases outside the gene matches. CDR3 nucleotide sequence: TGTGCCACCCAATTGCTAGCGGGGGGGTGGTACAATGAGCAGTTCTTC. Translated, it gives CATQLLAGGWYNEQFF.

This rearrangement joins TRBV5-5 to TRBJ1-6, with TRBD1 as a possible D gene (6 bases). V lost 4 bases and J lost 8, with 16 bases in between. CDR1 and CDR2 from the germline V gene are SGHKS and YYEKEE (reference sequence). The CDR3 loop spans 15 amino acids. CDR3 coding DNA: TGTGCCAGCAGCGGTCGTAGGGGGTCTGATTCACCCCTCCACTTT. Translating gives CASSGRRGSDSPLHF.